The sequence of this T cell receptor (beta chain) was determined in a study of vaccination effects on CD4 cells after COVID-19. On this clone: Its target is not known.

V shed 5 bases and J 6 bases; nucleotides not matched to a gene: 8. The CDR3 covers 14 residues. Looked up from germline, CDR1 is SGHVS and CDR2 is FQNEAQ. Whole-study findings and limits: In convalescent patients, vaccine-induced clones largely differed from infection-induced clones.

Only in-frame clones appear in the TCRdb table, and some are missing; sequencing was by immunoSEQ multiplex PCR. Of around 47,000 clones listed, roughly four fifths are singletons. ViraFEST assay sequencing came after antigen-specific CD4+ T cells were expanded with viral peptide pools. Isolating CD4+ T cells followed about 10 days of culture. The person had a PCR-confirmed SARS-CoV-2 infection during March to December 2020. The sequence was collected from a human donor who had a prior SARS-CoV-2 infection. The gene calls are TRBV7-8 and TRBJ1-1, with 8 nucleotides matching TRBD1. The source material was CD4+ T cells from PBMCs cultured with a peptide pool, sampled before COVID-19 vaccination. CDR3 amino acids: CASSAQGAIAEAFF. CDR3 sequence (DNA): TGTGCCAGCAGCGCCCAGGGGGCGATCGCTGAAGCTTTCTTT.